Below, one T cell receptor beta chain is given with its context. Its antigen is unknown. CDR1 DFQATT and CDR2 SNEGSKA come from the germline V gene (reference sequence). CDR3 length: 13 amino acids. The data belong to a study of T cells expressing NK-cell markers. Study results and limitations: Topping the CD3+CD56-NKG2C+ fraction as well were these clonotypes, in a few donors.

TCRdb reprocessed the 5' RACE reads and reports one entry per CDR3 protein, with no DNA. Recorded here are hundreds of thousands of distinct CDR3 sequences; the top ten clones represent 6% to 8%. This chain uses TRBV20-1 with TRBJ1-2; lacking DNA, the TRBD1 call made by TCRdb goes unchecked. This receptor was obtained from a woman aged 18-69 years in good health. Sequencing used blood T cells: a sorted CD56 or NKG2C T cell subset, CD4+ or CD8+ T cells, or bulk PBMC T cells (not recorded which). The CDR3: CSAPTGTGYGYTF.